The T cell receptor beta chain under discussion was sequenced for a study of blood T cell repertoires in COVID-19. Turning to the study itself: COVID-19 samples from acute and convalescent phases originated in the United States, Italy and Spain.

The V gene's germline CDR1 is SGHKS and CDR2 YYEKEE (reference sequence). This CDR3 is 15 amino acids long. With V trimmed by 1 base and J by 5 bases, 7 bases remained unmatched. Participants spanned ages about 18 to 90 years and resided in about two dozen US areas. Cohort assignment relied on participant-reported clinical history. The assay was immunoSEQ multiplex PCR, and TCRdb's table has in-frame clones only and misses some. The sample holds about 180,000 clones, 81% seen once. The TCR comes from a woman in her forties with acute COVID-19. What was sequenced was PBMCs or T cells enriched from blood (not recorded which). The V and J genes are TRBV5-5 and TRBJ1-2; 8 positions match TRBD1. The CDR3 loop is CASSLIDRGVYGYTF. CDR3 DNA sequence: TGTGCCAGCAGCTTGATCGACAGGGGAGTTTATGGCTACACCTTC.